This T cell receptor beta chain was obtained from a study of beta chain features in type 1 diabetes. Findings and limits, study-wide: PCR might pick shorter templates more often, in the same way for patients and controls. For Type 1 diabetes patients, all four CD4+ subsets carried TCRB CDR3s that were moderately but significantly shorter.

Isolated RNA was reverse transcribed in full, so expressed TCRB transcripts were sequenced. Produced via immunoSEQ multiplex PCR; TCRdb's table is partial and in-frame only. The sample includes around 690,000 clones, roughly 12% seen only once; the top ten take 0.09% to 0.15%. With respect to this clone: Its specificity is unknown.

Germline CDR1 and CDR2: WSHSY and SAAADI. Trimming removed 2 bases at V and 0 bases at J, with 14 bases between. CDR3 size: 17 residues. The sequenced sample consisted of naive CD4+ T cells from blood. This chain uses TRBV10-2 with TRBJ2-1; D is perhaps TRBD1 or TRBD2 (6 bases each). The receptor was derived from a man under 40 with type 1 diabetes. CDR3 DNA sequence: TGCGCCAGCAGTGAGCCCGGGGGCAGGAGCTCCTACAATGAGCAGTTCTTC. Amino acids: CASSEPGGRSSYNEQFF.